Listed here is a single TCR beta chain. Method: immunoSEQ multiplex PCR; TCRdb's copy keeps in-frame clones and lacks some. This sample has 150,000 to 200,000 clones, with around nine tenths found just once. Cryopreserved PBMCs were the source of 1.5 to 2.5 micrograms of genomic DNA, which went to TCR beta libraries. These data come from a study of cytotoxic CD8 clonotypes in ibrutinib-treated CLL. Study context: Investigators reported some 25 partial and 2 complete responses; after median roughly 70 months, around 15 patients remained remitted and around twelve progressed.

This CDR3 is built from 14 residues. CDR1 MDHEN and CDR2 SYDVKM come from the germline V gene. V shed 5 bases and J 1 base; nucleotides not matched to a gene: 5. This sequence was found in a human donor with chronic lymphocytic leukemia. The sequenced sample was PBMCs, obtained at disease progression, from a patient treated with ibrutinib. The chain recombines TRBV28 with TRBJ2-7; 7 bases agree with TRBD1. CDR3 DNA sequence: TGTGCCAGCAGTCCCGGGACAGTGTCCTACGAGCAGTACTTC. Translating it yields CASSPGTVSYEQYF.